The entry below describes one T cell receptor beta chain. The data stem from a study of blood T cell repertoires in COVID-19. Libraries were prepared by immunoSEQ multiplex PCR; TCRdb keeps only in-frame clonotypes and omits some of them. The sample records about 250,000 clones, 88% being singletons. The CDR3 has 15 amino acids. Germline values: CDR1 ENHRY, CDR2 SYGVKD. V was cut by 3 bases and J by 2 bases, with 12 bases left in between. Sequencing input: PBMCs or T cells enriched from blood (not recorded which). The clonotype comes from a woman between 40 and 50 years old who had been exposed to COVID-19. This chain connects TRBV10-3 to TRBJ2-3; TRBD1 might be the D (5 bases). The CDR3 bases are TGTGCCATCAGTGAAAACAGGAGCCCCACAGATACGCAGTATTTT. Its translation is CAISENRSPTDTQYF.